The clone carrying this T cell receptor beta chain was counted a few times. As yet, its antigen is unknown. This sample was taken from a study of CD8 T cells in ankylosing spondylitis. Broader study findings: The clones that were linked to disease were reported to be significantly enriched in matched synovial fluid samples from ankylosing spondylitis patients. Some motif variants had been reported before (in reactive arthritis synovial fluid and blood). Seemingly distinctive of ankylosing spondylitis blood was a TCR beta motif formed by eight highly homologous variants.

Libraries for TCR beta were made by quantitative 5'-RACE with molecular barcodes. In TCRdb, the 5' RACE reads were re-called with MiXCR into one record per CDR3 protein. The sample has some 120,000 distinct CDR3 sequences, roughly 13% seen once. The TCR comes from a female donor with ankylosing spondylitis or in good health (not recorded which). Sequencing input: blood, either unsorted or a sorted T cell fraction (not recorded which).

The CDR3 protein is CASSAGTGNDEQFF. In DNA, the CDR3 is TGCGCCAGCAGCGCAGGGACGGGTAATGATGAGCAGTTCTTC. The gene calls are TRBV5-1 and TRBJ2-1; D is tentatively TRBD1 or TRBD2 (5 bases each). Germline loops: CDR1 SGHRS, CDR2 YFSETQ. The CDR3 contains 14 residues. With 4 bases removed from V and 8 bases from J, the gap between germline ends came to 16 bases.